The clone carrying this T cell receptor (beta chain) showed up just once. Antigen specificity is unknown. The sample is drawn from a study of graft-versus-host responses after intestinal transplantation. The germline gives CDR1 LNHDA, CDR2 SQIVND (reference sequence). V was clipped by 5 bases and J by 6 bases; unmatched bases: 3. This CDR3 has 13 amino acids. TCRdb's table, derived via immunoSEQ multiplex PCR, lists solely in-frame clones and lacks some. The data hold roughly 100,000 clones, with roughly nine tenths observed a single time. The specimen was unstimulated CD4+ T cells sorted from spleen or lymph node cells, collected before transplant. V and J are TRBV19 and TRBJ1-5; 8 bases are shared with TRBD1. The TCR was taken from a human donor who was the organ donor for an intestinal transplant. CDR3 sequence (DNA): TGTGCCAGTAGTTGGACAGGGCGTCAGCCCCAGCATTTT. Amino acid sequence: CASSWTGRQPQHF.